The entry below describes one T cell receptor (beta chain). Its antigen remains unidentified. V was clipped by 3 bases and J by 3 bases, with 6 bases between them. The germline V gene has CDR1 MDHEN and CDR2 SYDVKM. The CDR3 totals 13 residues. This entry is derived from a study of cytomegalovirus exposure and HLA in healthy donors. The PCR employed 60 Vbeta primers together with 13 Jbeta primers. Data came from immunoSEQ multiplex PCR; TCRdb stores just in-frame clones and leaves some out. The table records 120,000 or so clones, roughly 70% of them present only once. Study-wide results and caveats: Prediction of most subjects' HLA-A and HLA-B alleles by TCR beta sequences was reportedly accurate. Productive rates of about 87% or about 30% were seen for most TCR beta V segments in an earlier analysis. According to reports, the classifier identified cytomegalovirus status with high specificity and sensitivity.

The receptor was derived from a woman aged 50 to 65 in good health and CMV-seropositive. Specimen: PBMCs. The chain uses TRBV28 and TRBJ1-5; D remains ambiguous. This chain's CDR3 is CASSFDFNQPQHF. In nucleotides, the CDR3 is TGTGCCAGCAGTTTTGACTTCAATCAGCCCCAGCATTTT.